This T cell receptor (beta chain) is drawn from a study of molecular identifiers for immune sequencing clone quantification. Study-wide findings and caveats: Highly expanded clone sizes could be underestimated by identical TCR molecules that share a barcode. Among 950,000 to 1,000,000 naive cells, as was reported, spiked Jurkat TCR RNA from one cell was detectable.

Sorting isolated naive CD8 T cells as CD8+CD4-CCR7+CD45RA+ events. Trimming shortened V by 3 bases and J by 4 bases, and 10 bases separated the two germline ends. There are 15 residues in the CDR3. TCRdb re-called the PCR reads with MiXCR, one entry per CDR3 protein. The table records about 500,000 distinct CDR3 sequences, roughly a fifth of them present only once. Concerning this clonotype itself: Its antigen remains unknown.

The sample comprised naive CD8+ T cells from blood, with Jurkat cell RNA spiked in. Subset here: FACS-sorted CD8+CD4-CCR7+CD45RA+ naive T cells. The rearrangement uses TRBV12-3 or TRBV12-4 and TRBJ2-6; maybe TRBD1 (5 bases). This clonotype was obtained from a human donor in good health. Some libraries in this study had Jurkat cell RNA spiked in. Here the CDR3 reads CASSLLGVGANVLTF. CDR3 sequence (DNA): TGTGCCAGCAGTTTGTTAGGGGTGGGGGCCAACGTCCTGACTTTC.